The T cell receptor beta chain under discussion was sequenced for a study of molecular identifiers for immune sequencing clone quantification. This clonotype has a count of ten or more. TCRdb fed the PCR reads into MiXCR, producing one record per CDR3 protein. This sample has over 550,000 distinct CDR3 sequences, with about 25% found just once. The CDR3 is 15 amino acids. The germline gives CDR1 LGHNT, CDR2 FRNRAP. With 1 base removed from V and 1 base from J, the gap between germline ends came to 7 bases. The J gene is TRBJ2-2, the V gene TRBV12-5; D is uncertain. Input material: naive CD8+ T cells from blood, with Jurkat cell RNA spiked in. Sample subset: FACS-sorted CD8+CD4-CCR7+CD45RA+ naive T cells. The TCR sequence derives from a human donor in good health. Some libraries in this study had Jurkat cell RNA spiked in. The CDR3 loop reads CASGLAPENTGELFF. CDR3 DNA sequence: TGTGCTAGTGGTTTGGCACCAGAGAACACCGGGGAGCTGTTTTTT.